These 22 T cell receptor beta chains were sequenced from one sample in a study of patients and donors after allogeneic stem cell transplantation. TCRdb re-analysed the RT-PCR reads in MiXCR, keeping a single row per CDR3 protein. The sample consists of 410,000 or so distinct CDR3 sequences, 16% of them appearing once. The sequenced sample was blood, either unsorted or a sorted T cell fraction (not recorded which). These receptors all come from a human donor who was either an allogeneic HSCT recipient or a stem cell or donor lymphocyte infusion donor (not recorded which). It is not recorded whose cells these are; they may come from a transplant donor.

The chain has TRBV20-1 and TRBJ1-2; TRBD1 might be the D (5 bases). Per germline, CDR1 DFQATT and CDR2 SNEGSKA (reference sequence). V shed 6 bases and J shed 3 bases, with 14 bases lying between them. The CDR3 is 13 residues long. DNA of the CDR3: TGCAGTGCCCCGGCCGGGACCTACTATGGCTACACCTTC. Its translation: CSAPAGTYYGYTF.

The chain is built from TRBV7-9 and TRBJ2-7, with D uncertain. The CDR3 runs to 13 residues. Germline V gene sequence: CDR1 SEHNR, CDR2 FQNEAQ (reference sequence). V dropped 5 bases and J dropped 5 bases, with 13 bases sitting between them. DNA of the CDR3: TGTGCCAGCAGCCCATCGGGCAGTGACGAGCAGTACTTC. Translated, it gives CASSPSGSDEQYF. Variable domain in full (rest from reference TRBV7-9 and TRBJ2-7): DTGVSQNPRHKITKRGQNVTFRCDPISEHNRLYWYRQTLGQGPEFLTYFQNEAQLEKSRLLSDRFSAERPKGSFSTLEIQRTEQGDSAMYLCASSPSGSDEQYFGPGTRLTVT.

The rearrangement uses TRBV6-1 and TRBJ1-1; the D is unclear. The germline V gene encodes CDR1 MNHNS and CDR2 SASEGT. The CDR3 covers 14 residues. V lost 8 bases and J 1 base, leaving 14 bases between the germline ends. CDR3 nucleotide sequence: TGTGCCAGCCTGGGGATAGTCCCGAACACTGAAGCTTTCTTT. Translating gives CASLGIVPNTEAFF.

The rearrangement uses TRBV12-3 or TRBV12-4 and TRBJ2-1; 8 bases match TRBD2. The CDR3 loop spans 14 amino acids. J was trimmed by 8 bases and V by 0 bases; bases with no gene match: 3. The CDR3 is CASSLAGLGDEQFF. CDR3 coding DNA: TGTGCCAGCAGTTTAGCGGGACTAGGGGATGAGCAGTTCTTC.

In its sample, this clonotype was seen a few times. The chain has TRBV14 and TRBJ2-2, with D perhaps matching TRBD2 (5 bases). Trimming pared 2 bases from V and 2 bases from J, leaving 12 bases between. The germline V gene encodes CDR1 SGHDN and CDR2 FVKESK. CDR3 size: 16 residues. CDR3 coding DNA: TGTGCCAGCAGCCAAACTACCGGGAAAAACACCGGGGAGCTGTTTTTT. Amino acids: CASSQTTGKNTGELFF.

A few counts support this clonotype. The rearrangement links TRBV27 to TRBJ2-3; D possibly corresponds to TRBD1 (6 bases). The CDR3 spans 16 residues. Germline CDR1 MNHEY, CDR2 SMNVEV (reference sequence). V lost 0 bases and J lost 2, with 12 bases in between. CDR3 residues: CASSLSPAGDTDTQYF. CDR3 sequence (DNA): TGTGCCAGCAGTTTATCCCCTGCAGGGGACACAGATACGCAGTATTTT.

This chain joins TRBV12-3 or TRBV12-4 and TRBJ2-7; possible D gene TRBD2, 6 bases. The V and J ends lost 4 bases and 2 bases respectively, with 15 bases between them. The CDR3 length is 15 residues. CDR3 amino acids: CASSSSWGVTYEQYF. CDR3 DNA sequence: TGTGCCAGCAGTTCCTCATGGGGGGTCACCTACGAGCAGTACTTC.

V gene TRBV20-1 combines with J gene TRBJ2-5; the match to TRBD2 covers 10 bases. Germline lookup yields CDR1 DFQATT and CDR2 SNEGSKA (reference sequence). The CDR3 loop spans 13 amino acids. V shed 5 bases and J 5 bases; nucleotides not matched to a gene: 5. CDR3 amino acids: CSAPAGGPETQYF. The CDR3 nucleotides read TGCAGTGCTCCAGCGGGGGGGCCCGAGACCCAGTACTTC.

This clonotype was seen repeatedly, ten times or more. V usage is TRBV29-1 and J usage is TRBJ1-2, with D perhaps TRBD1 (6 bases). Trimming shortened V by 3 bases and J by 2 bases, and 13 bases separated the two germline ends. The CDR3 loop spans 14 amino acids. The germline V gene has CDR1 SQVTM and CDR2 ANQGSEA. CDR3 residues: CSVDRGKENYGYTF. The CDR3 nucleotides read TGCAGCGTTGACAGGGGCAAAGAGAACTATGGCTACACCTTC.

This clonotype was picked up a small number of times. The chain joins TRBV19 to TRBJ2-2; D is ambiguous. Germline lookup yields CDR1 LNHDA and CDR2 SQIVND (reference sequence). Trimming removed 2 bases from V and 6 bases from J, with 4 bases in between. The CDR3 runs to 12 residues. Here the CDR3 DNA reads TGTGCCAGTAGTATATTCCCCGGGGAGCTGTTTTTT. It encodes CASSIFPGELFF.

This clonotype came up a few times. V is TRBV20-1 and J is TRBJ1-3; D is ambiguous. Trimming took 2 bases from V and 2 from J, leaving 16 bases between them. Per the germline V gene, CDR1 is DFQATT and CDR2 is SNEGSKA (reference sequence). The CDR3 extends over 16 amino acids. Here the CDR3 DNA reads TGCAGTGCTAGAAACGATCAGGTGTTGACTGGAAACACCATATATTTT. It codes for CSARNDQVLTGNTIYF.

The genes are TRBV5-1 and TRBJ2-5; D possibly corresponds to TRBD1 (8 bases). The CDR3 has 15 amino acids. Germline CDR1 reads SGHRS; CDR2 reads YFSETQ. V gave up 2 bases and J gave up 5 bases, with 16 bases separating them. CDR3 in DNA: TGCGCCAGCAGCTTCATGACAGGGGAGGGGGAGACCCAGTACTTC. As protein: CASSFMTGEGETQYF. Full variable domain (outside the CDR3, taken from reference TRBV5-1 and TRBJ2-5): KAGVTQTPRYLIKTRGQQVTLSCSPISGHRSVSWYQQTPGQGLQFLFEYFSETQRNKGNFPGRFSGRQFSNSRSEMNVSTLELGDSALYLCASSFMTGEGETQYFGPGTRLLVL.

The chain employs TRBV24-1 and TRBJ1-2; D call uncertain. The CDR3 sequence is 16 residues long. V lost 3 bases and J 0 bases, leaving 13 bases between the germline ends. CDR1 and CDR2 from the germline V gene are KGHDR and SFDVKD. CDR3 bases: TGTGCCACCAGTGATCCCAAGGCAAATTCTAACTATGGCTACACCTTC. Amino acids: CATSDPKANSNYGYTF.

This clonotype was recorded a few times. This chain links TRBV5-1 with TRBJ1-1; 10 bases line up with TRBD1. This CDR3 contains 16 residues. The junction had 8 bases not matched to a gene; V was cut back by 3 bases and J by 3 bases. The V gene's germline CDR1 is SGHRS and CDR2 YFSETQ. The CDR3, as DNA: TGCGCCAGCAGCTCCCGGGACAGGGGATTACACACTGAAGCTTTCTTT. This codes for CASSSRDRGLHTEAFF. Based on the CDR3 plus reference TRBV5-1 and TRBJ1-1, the full variable domain is KAGVTQTPRYLIKTRGQQVTLSCSPISGHRSVSWYQQTPGQGLQFLFEYFSETQRNKGNFPGRFSGRQFSNSRSEMNVSTLELGDSALYLCASSSRDRGLHTEAFFGQGTRLTVV.

The chain recombines TRBV7-2 with TRBJ2-3, with 9 bases identical to TRBD2. CDR1 is SGHTA, CDR2 FQGNSA, per germline. Trimming at V came to 2 bases and at J to 2 bases, leaving 5 bases not matched to a gene. The CDR3 is 16 amino acids. In nucleotides, the CDR3 is TGTGCCAGCAGCTTAAAGGGCGGGGGGGCCACAGATACGCAGTATTTT. Amino acids: CASSLKGGGATDTQYF.

This clonotype was counted ten times or more. CDR3 sequence: CASSQNDQPQHF. CDR3 DNA: TGTGCCAGCAGTCAAAATGATCAGCCCCAGCATTTT. The chain combines TRBV7-8 with TRBJ1-5; D is uncertain. The CDR3 runs 12 residues. CDR1 is SGHVS, CDR2 FQNEAQ, per germline. Trimming cost V 6 bases and J 5 bases, with 8 bases left between them.

The chain combines TRBV6-1 with TRBJ2-7; 8 bases are a match to TRBD1. The V gene end was trimmed by 8 bases and the J gene end by 2 bases; junction bases not matched to a gene: 14. Germline CDR1 reads MNHNS; CDR2 reads SASEGT. The CDR3 loop spans 16 amino acids. The DNA of the CDR3 is TGTGCCAGCTACCATCCCCAGGGGGCAAATCCCTACGAGCAGTACTTC. Its translation is CASYHPQGANPYEQYF.

At least ten counts were recorded for this clonotype. V usage is TRBV6-5 and J usage is TRBJ2-7; 8 bases align to TRBD1. The CDR3 runs 15 residues. Germline CDR1 MNHEY, CDR2 SVGAGI. V was clipped by 4 bases and J by 0 bases; unmatched bases: 5. The CDR3 DNA reads TGTGCCAGCAGTTGGGGACAGGCAAGCTCCTACGAGCAGTACTTC. It specifies CASSWGQASSYEQYF.

This clonotype was counted between two and nine times. The chain is built from TRBV6-2 or TRBV6-3 and TRBJ2-2; the match to TRBD1 covers 9 bases. Germline V gene sequence: CDR1 MNHEY, CDR2 SVGEGT. V dropped 6 bases and J dropped 2; count of bases not matched to a gene: 7. This CDR3 contains 16 residues. This chain's CDR3 is CASSFGQGTNTGELFF. The CDR3 DNA reads as TGTGCCAGCAGCTTTGGACAGGGGACCAACACCGGGGAGCTGTTTTTT.

The rearrangement uses TRBV7-9 and TRBJ2-2, with 7 bases matching TRBD2. Trimming at V came to 5 bases and at J to 4 bases, leaving 7 bases not matched to a gene. The CDR3 loop spans 15 amino acids. The V gene's germline CDR1 is SEHNR and CDR2 FQNEAQ (reference sequence). In DNA form, the CDR3 reads TGTGCCAGCAGCAGTCAGCGGGGTCCCACCGGGGAGCTGTTTTTT. Its translation is CASSSQRGPTGELFF.

The CDR3 nucleotides read TGCAGTGCTAGCGGGGGGGCGAGTGGGGATACGCAGTATTTT. It encodes CSASGGASGDTQYF. The J gene is TRBJ2-3, the V gene TRBV20-1; 8 bases align to TRBD2. V trimming: 3 bases; J trimming: 6 bases; junction bases outside the gene matches: 8. Germline CDR1 reads DFQATT; CDR2 reads SNEGSKA (reference sequence). The CDR3 runs to 14 residues.

This clonotype turned up a few times. The chain joins TRBV6-5 to TRBJ2-7; no clear D gene. The CDR3 spans 12 residues. Germline V gene lookup returns CDR1 MNHEY and CDR2 SVGAGI. The V end was cut by 6 bases, the J end by 3 bases, with 9 bases between. The CDR3 sequence: CASSFALYEQYF. The CDR3 nucleotides read TGTGCCAGCAGCTTCGCACTCTACGAGCAGTACTTC.